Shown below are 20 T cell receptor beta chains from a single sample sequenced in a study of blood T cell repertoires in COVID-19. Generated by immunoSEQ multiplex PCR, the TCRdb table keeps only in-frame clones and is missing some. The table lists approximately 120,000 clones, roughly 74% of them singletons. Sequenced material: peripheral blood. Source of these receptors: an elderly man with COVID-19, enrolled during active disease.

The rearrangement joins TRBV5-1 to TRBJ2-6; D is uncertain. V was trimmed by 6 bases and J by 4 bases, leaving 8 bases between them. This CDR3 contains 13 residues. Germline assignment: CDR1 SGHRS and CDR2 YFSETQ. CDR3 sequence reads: CASTLSGANVLTF. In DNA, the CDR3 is TGCGCCAGCACCCTGTCCGGGGCCAACGTCCTGACTTTC.

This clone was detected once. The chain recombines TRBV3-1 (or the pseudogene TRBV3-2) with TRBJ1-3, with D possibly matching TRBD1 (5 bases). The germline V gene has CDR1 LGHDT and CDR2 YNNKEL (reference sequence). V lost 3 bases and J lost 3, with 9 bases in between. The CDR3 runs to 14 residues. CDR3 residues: CASSQTEGGNTIYF. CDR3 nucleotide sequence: TGTGCCAGCAGCCAGACAGAAGGTGGAAACACCATATATTTT.

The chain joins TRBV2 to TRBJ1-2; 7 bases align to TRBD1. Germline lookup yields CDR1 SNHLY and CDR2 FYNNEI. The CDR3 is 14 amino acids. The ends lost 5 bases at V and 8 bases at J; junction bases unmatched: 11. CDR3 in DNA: TGTGCCAGCAGTTACTTTCAGGGGGGCGACGGCTACACCTTC. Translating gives CASSYFQGGDGYTF.

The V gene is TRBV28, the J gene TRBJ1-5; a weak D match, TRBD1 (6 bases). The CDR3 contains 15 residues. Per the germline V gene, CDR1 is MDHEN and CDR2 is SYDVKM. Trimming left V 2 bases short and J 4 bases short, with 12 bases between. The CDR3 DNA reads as TGTGCCAGCAGTTTAGGACAGAATCTTAATCAGCCCCAGCATTTT. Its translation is CASSLGQNLNQPQHF.

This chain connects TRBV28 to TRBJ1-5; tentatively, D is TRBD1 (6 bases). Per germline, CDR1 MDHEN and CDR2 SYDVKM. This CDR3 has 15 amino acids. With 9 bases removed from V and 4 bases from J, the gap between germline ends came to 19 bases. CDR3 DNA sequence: TGTGCCAGTACTCCGGCCGGGCAGGGGAATCAGCCCCAGCATTTT. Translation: CASTPAGQGNQPQHF.

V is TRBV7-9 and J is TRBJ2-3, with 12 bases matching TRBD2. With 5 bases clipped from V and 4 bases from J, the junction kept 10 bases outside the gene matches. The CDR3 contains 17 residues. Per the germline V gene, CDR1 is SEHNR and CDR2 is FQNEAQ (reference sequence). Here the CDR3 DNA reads TGTGCCAGCAGCCTCCGGAGGCTAGCGGGAGGGCCAGATACGCAGTATTTT. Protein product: CASSLRRLAGGPDTQYF.

CDR3 protein: CATSDPRRSYTF. CDR3 nucleotides: TGTGCCACCAGTGACCCCAGGCGTAGCTACACCTTC. This chain uses TRBV24-1 with TRBJ1-2, with D hard to call. This CDR3 contains 12 residues. Per the germline V gene, CDR1 is KGHDR and CDR2 is SFDVKD. Trimming pared 4 bases from V and 9 bases from J, leaving 11 bases between.

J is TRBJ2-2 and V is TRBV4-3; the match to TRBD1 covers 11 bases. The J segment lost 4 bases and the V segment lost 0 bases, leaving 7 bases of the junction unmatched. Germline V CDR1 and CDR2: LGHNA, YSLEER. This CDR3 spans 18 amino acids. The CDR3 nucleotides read TGCGCCAGCAGCCAAGACCCGGACAGGGGGCTGGGCACCGGGGAGCTGTTTTTT. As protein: CASSQDPDRGLGTGELFF.

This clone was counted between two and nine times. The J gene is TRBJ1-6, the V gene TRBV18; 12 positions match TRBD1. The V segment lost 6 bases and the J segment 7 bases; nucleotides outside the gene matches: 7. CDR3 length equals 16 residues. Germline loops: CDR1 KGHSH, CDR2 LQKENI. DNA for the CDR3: TGTGCCAGCTCCCCGGGACAGGGGGCGAGCAATTCACCCCTCCACTTT. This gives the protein CASSPGQGASNSPLHF.

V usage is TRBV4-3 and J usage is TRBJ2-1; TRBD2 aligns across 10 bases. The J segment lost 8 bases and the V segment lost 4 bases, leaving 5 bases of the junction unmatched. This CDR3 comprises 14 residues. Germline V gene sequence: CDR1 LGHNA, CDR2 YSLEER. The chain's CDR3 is CASSLAGGWDEQFF. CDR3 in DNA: TGCGCCAGCAGCCTAGCGGGAGGCTGGGATGAGCAGTTCTTC.

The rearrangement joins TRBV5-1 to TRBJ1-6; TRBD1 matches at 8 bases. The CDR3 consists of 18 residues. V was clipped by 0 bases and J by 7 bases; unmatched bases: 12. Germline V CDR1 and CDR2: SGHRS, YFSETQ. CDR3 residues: CASSLVVLGQGSNSPLHF. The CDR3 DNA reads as TGCGCCAGCAGCTTGGTTGTTCTTGGACAGGGCTCCAATTCACCCCTCCACTTT.

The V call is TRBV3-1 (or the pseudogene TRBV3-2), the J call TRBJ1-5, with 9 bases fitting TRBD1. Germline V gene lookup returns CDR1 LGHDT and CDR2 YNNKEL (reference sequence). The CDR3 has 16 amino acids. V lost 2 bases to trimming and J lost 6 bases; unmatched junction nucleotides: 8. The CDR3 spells CASSQSGQGRVQPQHF. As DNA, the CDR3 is TGTGCCAGCAGCCAATCCGGACAGGGGAGAGTTCAGCCCCAGCATTTT.

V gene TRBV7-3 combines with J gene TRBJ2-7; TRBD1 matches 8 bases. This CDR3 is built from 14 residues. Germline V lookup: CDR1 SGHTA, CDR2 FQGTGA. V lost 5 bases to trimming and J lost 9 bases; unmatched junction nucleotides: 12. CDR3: CASSTDRGSNRQYF. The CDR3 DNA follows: TGTGCCAGCAGCACAGACAGGGGATCTAATCGGCAGTACTTC.

CDR3 region: CASSLVQGSTEAFF. Here the CDR3 DNA reads TGTGCCAGCAGCTTAGTACAGGGGAGCACTGAAGCTTTCTTT. J is TRBJ1-1 and V is TRBV7-2; 7 bases align to TRBD1. CDR3 length: 14 amino acids. Germline CDR1 SGHTA, CDR2 FQGNSA. Losses at the gene ends were 1 base for V and 4 bases for J; bases not matched to a gene: 3.

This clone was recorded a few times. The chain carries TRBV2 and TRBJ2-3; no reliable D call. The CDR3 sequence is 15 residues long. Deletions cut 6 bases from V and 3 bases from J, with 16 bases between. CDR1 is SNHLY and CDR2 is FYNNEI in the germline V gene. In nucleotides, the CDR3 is TGTGCCAGCAGCGAACTTCTACGCAATACAGATACGCAGTATTTT. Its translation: CASSELLRNTDTQYF. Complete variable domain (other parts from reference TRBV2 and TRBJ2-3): EPEVTQTPSHQVTQMGQEVILRCVPISNHLYFYWYRQILGQKVEFLVSFYNNEISEKSEIFDDQFSVERPDGSNFTLKIRSTKLEDSAMYFCASSELLRNTDTQYFGPGTRLTVL.

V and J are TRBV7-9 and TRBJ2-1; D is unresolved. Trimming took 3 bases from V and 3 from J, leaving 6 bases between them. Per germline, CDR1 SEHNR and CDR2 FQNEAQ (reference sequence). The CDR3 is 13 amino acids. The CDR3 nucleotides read TGTGCCAGCAGCTTTACGGTCTACAATGAGCAGTTCTTC. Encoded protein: CASSFTVYNEQFF.

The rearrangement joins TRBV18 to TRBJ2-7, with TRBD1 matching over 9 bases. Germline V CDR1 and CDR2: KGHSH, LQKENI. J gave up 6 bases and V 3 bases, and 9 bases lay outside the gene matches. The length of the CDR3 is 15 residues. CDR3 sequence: CASSPDRGGSREQYF. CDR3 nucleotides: TGTGCCAGCTCACCGGACAGGGGAGGGAGTCGCGAGCAGTACTTC.

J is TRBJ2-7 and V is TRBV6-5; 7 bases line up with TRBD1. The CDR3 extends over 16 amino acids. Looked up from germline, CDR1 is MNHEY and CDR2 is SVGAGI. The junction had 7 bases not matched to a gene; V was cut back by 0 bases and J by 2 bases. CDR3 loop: CASSYSGGEFTYEQYF. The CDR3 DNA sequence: TGTGCCAGCAGTTACTCAGGGGGCGAATTCACCTACGAGCAGTACTTC.

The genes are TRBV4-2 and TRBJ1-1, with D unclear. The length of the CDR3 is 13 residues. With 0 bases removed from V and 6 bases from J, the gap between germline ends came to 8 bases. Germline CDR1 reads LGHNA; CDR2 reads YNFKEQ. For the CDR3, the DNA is TGTGCCAGCAGCCAAGATGTGCAGGCTGAAGCTTTCTTT. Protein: CASSQDVQAEAFF.

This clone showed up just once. The CDR3 region has the DNA TGTGCCAGCAGTTTACCCCCTCTAGCGCTCCGGGATACGCAGTATTTT. Its translation: CASSLPPLALRDTQYF. The chain links TRBV6-2 or TRBV6-3 to TRBJ2-3; possibly TRBD2 for D (6 bases). From germline, CDR1 is MNHEY and CDR2 SVGEGT. V lost 4 bases and J lost 6, with 20 bases in between. The CDR3 loop spans 16 amino acids.